A selection of T cell receptor beta chains follows, all from one sample in a study of brain T cells in children with intractable seizures. Sequencing used immunoSEQ multiplex PCR; TCRdb keeps in-frame clones, though not all of them. The sample has 110,000 or so clones, roughly 92% seen once. Sequencing was performed on peripheral blood, taken at surgery. These receptors came from a boy younger than two with hemimegalencephaly and intractable seizures. The CDR3 runs from the conserved cysteine through the conserved F or W. The order of the fields is V gene, CDR3 length, J gene, clone size, CDR3 protein. Clone size is shown for a subset of rows, as once, few, many or a class of expanded clone.

>TRBV2|14|TRBJ2-5|.
CASSGQIAQETQYF
>TRBV7-9|13|TRBJ2-1|.
CASSPKHTIEQFF
>TRBV19|14|TRBJ1-2|.
CASRQTVTNYGYTF
>TRBV13|13|TRBJ1-1|once
CASSLGTGSEAFF
>TRBV4-1|16|TRBJ1-2|.
CASSPLGQGKNYGYTF
>TRBV6-5|13|TRBJ1-1|.
CASHRGFNTEAFF
>TRBV5-1|20|TRBJ2-2|.
CASSLPSGRGVRQDTGELFF
>TRBV12-5|13|TRBJ1-1|.
CASGLARQLEAFF
>TRBV28|14|TRBJ2-1|.
CASIRTPSYNEQFF
>TRBV11-2|16|TRBJ2-2|.
CASSLKGSSGNGELFF
>TRBV29-1|12|TRBJ2-7|.
CSVGSSVGEQYF
>TRBV6-1|15|TRBJ1-5|.
CASSESGRSNQPQHF